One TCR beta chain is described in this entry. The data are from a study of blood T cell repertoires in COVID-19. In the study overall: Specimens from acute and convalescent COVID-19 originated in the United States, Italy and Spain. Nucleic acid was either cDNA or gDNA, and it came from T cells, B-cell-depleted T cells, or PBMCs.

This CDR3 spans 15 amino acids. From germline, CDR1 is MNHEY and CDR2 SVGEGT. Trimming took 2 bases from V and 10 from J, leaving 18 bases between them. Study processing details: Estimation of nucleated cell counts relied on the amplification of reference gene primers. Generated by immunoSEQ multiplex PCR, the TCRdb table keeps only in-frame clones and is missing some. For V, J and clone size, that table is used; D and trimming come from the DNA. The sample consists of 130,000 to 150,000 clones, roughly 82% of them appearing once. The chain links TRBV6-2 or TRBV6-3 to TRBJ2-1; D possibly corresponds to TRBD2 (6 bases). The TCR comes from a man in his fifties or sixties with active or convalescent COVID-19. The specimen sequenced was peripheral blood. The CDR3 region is CASSYGGVNAGEQFF. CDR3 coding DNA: TGTGCCAGCAGTTACGGCGGGGTAAACGCAGGGGAGCAGTTCTTC.